This is a list of T cell receptor beta chains from one sample in a study of shared clonotypes between healthy human individuals. The assay was immunoSEQ multiplex PCR, and TCRdb's table has in-frame clones only and misses some. In the table there are some 2,100,000 clones, approximately 94% of which are singletons. Input material: naive CD8+ T cells from PBMCs. The source is a man aged 18 to 30 in good health. Some clones in this sample may be carry-over from other donors' samples. Both conserved end residues are part of each CDR3.

CDR3	V	J
CASSMQSSYEQYF	TRBV19	TRBJ2-7
CASSIRPGTSGSGGQYF	TRBV27	TRBJ2-7
CASSGRGYEQYF	TRBV25-1	TRBJ2-7
CASSWTEKENTIYF	TRBV7-9	TRBJ1-3
CASSFAGVKNEQFF	TRBV7-9	TRBJ2-1
CASSQGAGGTEAFF	TRBV4-1	TRBJ1-1
CASSVNKDTQYF	TRBV9	TRBJ2-3
CSVSAGVYEQFF	TRBV29-1	TRBJ2-1
CASEGARDEQYF	TRBV11-2	TRBJ2-7
CASSVAGNYGYTF	TRBV9	TRBJ1-2
CASSSRRETYNEQFF	TRBV7-9	TRBJ2-1
CASSLAPGTEAFF	TRBV27	TRBJ1-1
CASSLREQNTEAFF	TRBV19	TRBJ1-1
CASSSRLARGAFF	TRBV5-1	TRBJ1-1
CASSLAHGTGGGYTF	TRBV28	TRBJ1-2
CASSPSADPRTGELFF	TRBV7-6	TRBJ2-2
CASSLAQTVPGNTIYF	TRBV7-9	TRBJ1-3
CASSSGHLPAPGNTIYF	TRBV5-1	TRBJ1-3
CASSLGGRGTEAFF	TRBV7-2	TRBJ1-1
CASSAILRTVENTEAFF	TRBV7-9	TRBJ1-1
CASSTGLAGFPETQYF	TRBV5-6	TRBJ2-5
CASSVLGDREGNQPQHF	TRBV2	TRBJ1-5